The following is a T cell receptor beta chain sequence with its context. Its matching antigen is unknown. The V and J ends lost 8 bases and 1 base respectively, with 11 bases between them. Germline V lookup: CDR1 SGHVS, CDR2 FQNEAQ. The CDR3 spans 14 residues. The sample comes from a study of CD8+CD57+ T cells in acquired aplastic anemia. According to the study, genomic DNA was the template for TCR beta VDJ and CDR3 profiling. Using its own MiXCR run on the reads, TCRdb lists one record per CDR3 protein. The sample shows roughly 170,000 distinct CDR3 sequences, 45% to 60% of them seen only once. The sequenced patients had an expansion of CD8+CD57+ cells seen by flow cytometry. Patients uniformly had severe acquired aplastic anemia. The study's findings and limits: The same twenty-nine CD8+ CDR3 sequences occurred in patients and in controls.

Source material: sorted CD4+, CD8+, or CD8+CD57+ T cells (not recorded which) from PBMCs. This receptor was identified in a human donor with aplastic anemia. The J gene is TRBJ1-4, the V gene TRBV7-8; a weak D match, TRBD1 (6 bases). CDR3 DNA: TGTGCCAGCCGACGGGACATAACTAATGAAAAACTGTTTTTT. The encoded protein is CASRRDITNEKLFF.